Sequencing of this T cell receptor (beta chain) was carried out in a study of neurological immune-mediated disorders. Whole-study context: There were roughly 35 multiple sclerosis patients. Of these, roughly 30 had relapsing-remitting MS and 3 had secondary progressive MS. Overall study results and limits: None of the CDR3 amino acid sequences of expanded clones recurred across subjects, suggesting private repertoires in all groups.

The table lists this clonotype with a few counts. What it binds is not known. The unsorted libraries were made from 2 million PBMCs kept at -80 C. Germline CDR1 reads MNHEY; CDR2 reads SVGEGT. V was pared by 6 bases and J by 0 bases, with 17 bases between. The CDR3 spans 16 residues. cDNA synthesis was performed by 5'RACE with 10-nucleotide random UMIs. MiXCR, applied by TCRdb to the 5' RACE reads, yields one record per CDR3 protein. Among about 95,000 distinct CDR3 sequences listed, roughly 3.5% were seen once. The TCR comes from a woman in her late teens or twenties with multiple sclerosis. Material: PBMCs. This chain links TRBV6-2 or TRBV6-3 with TRBJ1-1; D is uncertain. DNA of the CDR3: TGTGCCAGCAGGCGGAACTCTGGCATTTTGAACACTGAAGCTTTCTTT. It is translated as CASRRNSGILNTEAFF.